This TCR beta chain originates from a study of shared T cell receptors in the human thymus. Method: immunoSEQ multiplex PCR; TCRdb's copy keeps in-frame clones and lacks some. The sample shows some 660,000 clones, about 87% of them seen only once. The germline V and J ends were trimmed by 3 bases and 0 bases, with 18 bases remaining between them. Germline V gene sequence: CDR1 KGHSH, CDR2 LQKENI. CDR3 length equals 18 residues. The sample was also linked to a second study, of human thymus T cells. That work contributes: Samples came from healthy Finnish infants during open corrective cardiac surgery. The thymus tissue came from resections taken during corrective heart surgery. It looked as if thymic and blood repertoires used V and J genes in a biased way.

The specimen sequenced was thymocytes. This chain uses TRBV18 with TRBJ2-1, with D unresolved. The sequence came from a boy in the first two years of life with a congenital heart defect. This CDR3 is CASSPPLARLPSYNEQFF. CDR3 DNA: TGTGCCAGCTCACCTCCGCTGGCGCGGCTCCCCTCCTACAATGAGCAGTTCTTC.